The present entry profiles one TCR beta chain with its context. This sample is part of a study of blood T cell repertoires in COVID-19. TCRdb's table, derived via immunoSEQ multiplex PCR, lists solely in-frame clones and lacks some. The data show about 40,000 clones, 70% to 90% seen once. This CDR3 spans 16 amino acids. The germline V gene encodes CDR1 SGHRS and CDR2 YFSETQ. The V gene end was trimmed by 0 bases and the J gene end by 6 bases; junction bases not matched to a gene: 9. Sequencing used peripheral blood. This sequence originates from a man aged 60 to 75 with active COVID-19. The chain has TRBV5-1 and TRBJ2-1; 7 bases map to TRBD2. Here the CDR3 DNA reads TGCGCCAGCAGCTTGGCGACTTCCTCTAGCGGCAATGAGCAGTTCTTC. Protein: CASSLATSSSGNEQFF.